One and the same sample provided the 18 T cell receptor beta chains below, sequenced in a study of T-cell reconstitution after alpha-beta-depleted transplantation in children. Preparing the TCRbeta library involved the use of unique molecular identifiers. TCRdb passed the PCR reads through MiXCR, listing each CDR3 protein once. In the table there are 200,000 to 250,000 distinct CDR3 sequences, 8% to 10% of which are singletons. This material consisted of PBMCs from the stem cell graft donor, taken from the stem cell graft. These receptors originate from a human donor who donated a stem cell graft to a child with acute lymphoblastic leukemia.

The chain uses TRBV28 and TRBJ1-1, with D possibly TRBD1 on 5 matching bases. The length of the CDR3 is 15 residues. The V end was cut by 1 base, the J end by 1 base, with 10 bases between. The V gene's germline CDR1 is MDHEN and CDR2 SYDVKM. This chain's CDR3 is CASSLLGLGNTEAFF. Written as DNA, the CDR3 is TGTGCCAGCAGTTTATTGGGGCTGGGGAACACTGAAGCTTTCTTT.

For this clonotype: Just one base apart from a much larger clone, this may be a read error. The genes are TRBV5-1 and TRBJ1-4; no definite D call. This CDR3 region has 15 residues. Germline CDR1 SGHRS, CDR2 YFSETQ. DNA for the CDR3: TGCGCCAGCAGCAACGGGCCCGGTAGGGATGAAAAAGTGTTTTTT. As protein: CASSNGPGRDEKVFF.

The chain links TRBV15 to TRBJ1-1; D gene unclear. The germline CDR1 and CDR2 sequences are LNHNV and YYDKDF (reference sequence). The CDR3 extends over 13 amino acids. The germline V and J ends were trimmed by 1 base and 4 bases, with 7 bases remaining between them. CDR3 protein: CATSRVAFTEAFF. Written as DNA, the CDR3 is TGTGCCACCAGCAGAGTAGCGTTCACTGAAGCTTTCTTT.

This clonotype was seen repeatedly, ten times or more. The chain is built from TRBV7-2 and TRBJ2-3, with D unclear. Trimming shortened V by 5 bases and J by 1 base, and 10 bases separated the two germline ends. CDR1 is SGHTA, CDR2 FQGNSA, per germline. CDR3 size: 14 residues. CDR3 residues: CASSTQARTDTQYF. CDR3 coding DNA: TGTGCCAGCAGCACTCAGGCTCGCACAGATACGCAGTATTTT.

As regards this clonotype: Just one base apart from a much larger clone, this may be a read error. The CDR3 sequence is CSANREVSYEQCF. CDR3 nucleotides: TGCAGTGCTAACAGGGAAGTCTCCTACGAGCAGTGCTTC. The chain couples TRBV20-1 to TRBJ2-7; tentative D call: TRBD1 (6 bases). Germline lookup yields CDR1 DFQATT and CDR2 SNEGSKA (reference sequence). The CDR3 totals 13 residues.

This clonotype was counted between two and nine times. CDR3 sequence: CASSSGTQNTEAFF. The CDR3 DNA sequence: TGCGCCAGCAGCTCAGGGACACAGAACACTGAAGCTTTCTTT. The genes are TRBV5-1 and TRBJ1-1; D might be TRBD1 (6 bases). With 3 bases removed from V and 1 base from J, the gap between germline ends came to 10 bases. Germline V lookup: CDR1 SGHRS, CDR2 YFSETQ. The CDR3 is 14 amino acids.

This clonotype was recorded many times. The J gene is TRBJ2-1, the V gene TRBV18; TRBD2 matches 12 bases. From germline, CDR1 is KGHSH and CDR2 LQKENI. Trimming took 3 bases from V and 4 from J; bases not matched to a gene: 1. The CDR3 has 15 amino acids. The CDR3 bases are TGTGCCAGCTCACCTACTAGCGGGGGGTACAATGAGCAGTTCTTC. Protein sequence: CASSPTSGGYNEQFF.

This clonotype has at least ten counts. The V gene is TRBV12-3 or TRBV12-4, the J gene TRBJ2-3; no reliable D call. The CDR3 runs 15 residues. V dropped 1 base and J dropped 2 bases, with 10 bases sitting between them. The CDR3 DNA reads as TGTGCCAGCAGTTTAGAGGGCAGCTCCACAGATACGCAGTATTTT. This encodes CASSLEGSSTDTQYF.

This clonotype has ten or more counts. CDR3 bases: TGCGCCAGCCGAACCGACCCGCAGGACTACGAGCAGTACTTC. Residues: CASRTDPQDYEQYF. The chain uses TRBV5-1 and TRBJ2-7; D is unclear. Germline V gene sequence: CDR1 SGHRS, CDR2 YFSETQ. Trimming shortened V by 7 bases and J by 3 bases, and 17 bases separated the two germline ends. This CDR3 contains 14 residues. Supplemented by reference TRBV5-1 and TRBJ2-7, the full variable domain reads KAGVTQTPRYLIKTRGQQVTLSCSPISGHRSVSWYQQTPGQGLQFLFEYFSETQRNKGNFPGRFSGRQFSNSRSEMNVSTLELGDSALYLCASRTDPQDYEQYFGPGTRLTVT.

This clonotype showed up many times. The chain uses TRBV20-1 and TRBJ2-2, with 12 bases matching TRBD2. This CDR3 contains 17 residues. Trimming cost V 0 bases and J 4 bases; bases outside gene matches: 6. Per germline, CDR1 DFQATT and CDR2 SNEGSKA (reference sequence). CDR3 in amino acids: CSARDLRGLAGTGELFF. CDR3 bases: TGCAGTGCTAGAGATCTGCGGGGACTAGCGGGCACCGGGGAGCTGTTTTTT.

The chain has TRBV12-3 or TRBV12-4 and TRBJ1-5; perhaps TRBD1 as D (5 bases). The CDR3 is 14 residues long. V was clipped by 3 bases and J by 4 bases, with 10 bases between them. CDR3 DNA sequence: TGTGCCAGCAGTTTTTTAGGGGCGAATCAGCCCCAGCATTTT. Its translation: CASSFLGANQPQHF.

Ten or more counts support this clonotype. The chain has TRBV18 and TRBJ2-3, with D uncertain. V was clipped by 4 bases and J by 3 bases, with 14 bases between them. Germline V CDR1 and CDR2: KGHSH, LQKENI. The CDR3 totals 15 residues. CDR3 sequence reads: CASSRGLELTDTQYF. The CDR3 coding sequence is TGTGCCAGCTCACGCGGTCTCGAGCTGACAGATACGCAGTATTTT.

This clonotype came up many times. This chain connects TRBV10-2 to TRBJ2-7; no definite D call. This CDR3 contains 15 residues. Trimming removed 3 bases from V and 2 bases from J, with 14 bases in between. Per the germline V gene, CDR1 is WSHSY and CDR2 is SAAADI. The CDR3 reads CASSDLRTVTYEQYF. CDR3 sequence (DNA): TGCGCCAGCAGTGACCTCAGGACGGTAACCTACGAGCAGTACTTC.

The CDR3 DNA sequence: TGTGCCATCAGGGCTAGCGGGGGGGCCTTTACGGAGACCCAGTACTTC. It encodes CAIRASGGAFTETQYF. V gene TRBV10-3 combines with J gene TRBJ2-5; 12 bases map to TRBD2. The CDR3 sequence is 16 residues long. J was trimmed by 5 bases and V by 6 bases; bases with no gene match: 10. Germline values: CDR1 ENHRY, CDR2 SYGVKD.

V and J are TRBV25-1 and TRBJ2-1; 7 bases match TRBD1. V gave up 3 bases and J gave up 9 bases; unmatched junction bases: 11. The CDR3 totals 15 residues. Per the germline V gene, CDR1 is MGHDK and CDR2 is SYGVNS. The CDR3 DNA is TGTGCCAGCAGTGACCAAGACAGGGTTTTTGGTGAGCAGTTCTTC. Amino acid sequence: CASSDQDRVFGEQFF.

The chain combines TRBV6-1 with TRBJ1-1; 7 nucleotides match TRBD1. Germline trimming cut 6 bases from V and 5 bases from J; bases unmatched to any gene: 9. Germline V gives CDR1 MNHNS, CDR2 SASEGT. This CDR3 region has 14 residues. The CDR3 spells CASSAKGAGTEAFF. Here the CDR3 DNA reads TGTGCCAGCAGCGCAAAGGGGGCTGGGACTGAAGCTTTCTTT.

The rearrangement links TRBV5-1 to TRBJ2-7; D gene ambiguous. Germline loops: CDR1 SGHRS, CDR2 YFSETQ. V was pared by 1 base and J by 2 bases, with 10 bases between. The CDR3 sequence is 14 residues long. The CDR3: CASSLSIGPYEQYF. In DNA, the CDR3 is TGCGCCAGCAGCTTGTCTATAGGCCCCTACGAGCAGTACTTC.

Ten or more counts support this clonotype. V and J are TRBV29-1 and TRBJ2-1; tentatively, D is TRBD2 (6 bases). CDR3 length equals 14 residues. In germline, CDR1 is SQVTM, CDR2 ANQGSEA. V was shortened by 2 bases and J by 8 bases, with 16 bases between the two germline ends. The CDR3 nucleotides read TGCAGCGTTGAACCCTTAGGAGGGACGGATGAGCAGTTCTTC. Amino acids: CSVEPLGGTDEQFF.